Below are 8 T cell receptor beta chains sequenced from a single sample in a study of cytomegalovirus exposure and HLA in healthy donors. Primers: 60 Vbeta forward and 13 Jbeta reverse. Data came from immunoSEQ multiplex PCR; TCRdb stores just in-frame clones and leaves some out. The repertoire holds 54,000 or so clones, with 45% to 70% as singletons. The sequencing sample was made of PBMCs. These receptors all stem from a human donor in good health.

The V and J genes are TRBV5-1 and TRBJ2-2; tentative D call: TRBD2 (6 bases). Germline V gene sequence: CDR1 SGHRS, CDR2 YFSETQ. CDR3 length equals 16 residues. V gave up 4 bases and J gave up 2 bases, with 15 bases separating them. In DNA, the CDR3 is TGCGCCAGCAGCAACCTGGCGGGGCTAAACACCGGGGAGCTGTTTTTT. Translation gives CASSNLAGLNTGELFF.

This clone occurred a few times. The chain has TRBV7-6 and TRBJ2-1, with 7 bases matching TRBD1. J was trimmed by 8 bases and V by 5 bases; bases with no gene match: 9. CDR1 is SGHVS and CDR2 is FNYEAQ in the germline V gene. CDR3 size: 14 residues. The chain's CDR3 is CASSPPDRIHEQFF. CDR3 nucleotide sequence: TGTGCCAGCAGCCCCCCGGACAGGATCCATGAGCAGTTCTTC. The variable domain in full, with the rest retrieved from reference TRBV7-6 and TRBJ2-1, is GAGVSQSPRYKVTKRGQDVALRCDPISGHVSLYWYRQALGQGPEFLTYFNYEAQQDKSGLPNDRFSAERPEGSISTLTIQRTEQRDSAMYRCASSPPDRIHEQFFGPGTRLTVL.

The gene calls are TRBV5-1 and TRBJ2-2; TRBD2 agrees at 8 bases. Germline CDR1 is SGHRS and CDR2 is YFSETQ. Losses at the gene ends were 0 bases for V and 3 bases for J; bases not matched to a gene: 7. This CDR3 spans 17 amino acids. The CDR3 region is CASSLGAVGLDTGELFF. The CDR3 DNA follows: TGCGCCAGCAGCTTGGGTGCCGTGGGACTAGACACCGGGGAGCTGTTTTTT.

The genes are TRBV6-5 and TRBJ2-5; possible D gene TRBD1, 5 bases. Germline V lookup: CDR1 MNHEY, CDR2 SVGAGI. The V end was cut by 0 bases, the J end by 4 bases, with 12 bases between. This CDR3 has 15 residues. Here the CDR3 DNA reads TGTGCCAGCAGTTACTCAGGGGCGATAGCAGAGACCCAGTACTTC. It specifies CASSYSGAIAETQYF.

The chain carries TRBV7-2 and TRBJ2-5; D is uncertain. Germline CDR1 is SGHTA and CDR2 is FQGNSA. V lost 2 bases, J lost 1 base, and 8 bases lay in between. The CDR3 has 14 residues. The CDR3 loop reads CASSLFGLQETQYF. The CDR3 bases are TGTGCCAGCAGCTTATTCGGTCTCCAAGAGACCCAGTACTTC. The variable domain in full, completed from reference TRBV7-2 and TRBJ2-5, reads GAGVSQSPSNKVTEKGKDVELRCDPISGHTALYWYRQSLGQGLEFLIYFQGNSAPDKSGLPSDRFSAERTGGSVSTLTIQRTQQEDSAVYLCASSLFGLQETQYFGPGTRLLVL.

The CDR3 DNA sequence: TGTGCCAGCAGCCGTGGACTAGCGGGGGGGCATGAGCAGTTCTTC. Protein sequence: CASSRGLAGGHEQFF. The chain recombines TRBV5-6 with TRBJ2-1; the match to TRBD2 covers 15 bases. The V gene end was trimmed by 4 bases and the J gene end by 8 bases; junction bases not matched to a gene: 4. The CDR3 has 15 amino acids. Germline lookup yields CDR1 SGHDT and CDR2 YYEEEE. Supplemented by reference TRBV5-6 and TRBJ2-1, the full variable domain reads DAGVTQSPTHLIKTRGQQVTLRCSPKSGHDTVSWYQQALGQGPQFIFQYYEEEERQRGNFPDRFSGHQFPNYSSELNVNALLLGDSALYLCASSRGLAGGHEQFFGPGTRLTVL.

V usage is TRBV9 and J usage is TRBJ2-5; D gene unclear. V lost 0 bases and J lost 0, with 12 bases in between. The CDR3 is 16 residues long. Germline lookup yields CDR1 SGDLS and CDR2 YYNGEE. The CDR3 DNA sequence: TGTGCCAGCAGCGTAGCGGTCGCGGCAAACCAAGAGACCCAGTACTTC. Residues: CASSVAVAANQETQYF.

This clone was detected a few times. V usage is TRBV7-6 and J usage is TRBJ2-2; D is possibly TRBD1 (6 bases). V lost 5 bases and J lost 2, with 12 bases in between. The CDR3 has 15 amino acids. Germline V gene data show CDR1 as SGHVS and CDR2 as FNYEAQ. CDR3 in amino acids: CASSPRTENTGELFF. CDR3 in DNA: TGTGCCAGCAGCCCGCGGACAGAAAACACCGGGGAGCTGTTTTTT.